The 26 T cell receptor beta chains reported below all come from one sample, sequenced in a study of metastatic and nonmetastatic thyroid tumors. Among the patients, none had received any treatment before thyroid surgery. TCRdb reprocessed the PCR reads using MiXCR. The table lists about 13,000 clones, over 25% of them singletons. Input material: tumor tissue. The receptors were gathered from a female donor with papillary thyroid cancer or a benign thyroid nodule (not recorded which). Some clones in this sample may be carry-over from other donors' samples.

This clone is classed as medium-sized. In the same sample, other DNA sequences code for this CDR3. The gene calls are TRBV20-1 and TRBJ2-7; D possibly matches TRBD1 or TRBD2 (5 bases each). CDR3 length equals 14 residues. Germline V gene data show CDR1 as DFQATT and CDR2 as SNEGSKA (reference sequence). Deletions cut 4 bases from V and 5 bases from J, with 18 bases between. The chain's CDR3 is CSATPGPRSDEQYF. For the CDR3, the DNA is TGCAGTGCTACTCCGGGACCCAGATCGGACGAGCAGTACTTC.

The V call is TRBV20-1, the J call TRBJ1-2; D call uncertain. The CDR3 has 12 residues. The V gene lost 3 bases and the J gene lost 5 bases, with 10 bases spanning the gap. Germline V gene lookup returns CDR1 DFQATT and CDR2 SNEGSKA (reference sequence). The CDR3 loop is CSASIAFYGYTF. The CDR3 nucleotides are TGCAGTGCTAGTATAGCTTTTTATGGCTACACCTTC.

The chain carries TRBV20-1 and TRBJ1-2; 12 nucleotides agree with TRBD1. Germline CDR1 reads DFQATT; CDR2 reads SNEGSKA (reference sequence). J lost 8 bases, V lost 0 bases, and 13 bases had no gene match. The CDR3 loop spans 17 amino acids. CDR3 sequence reads: CSARETDRGQGALGYTF. CDR3 DNA sequence: TGCAGTGCTAGAGAAACAGATAGGGGACAGGGGGCGCTGGGCTACACCTTC.

The V and J genes are TRBV18 and TRBJ1-1, with D hard to call. The ends were cut back, 3 bases at V and 0 bases at J, with 5 bases in the middle. The CDR3 is made up of 13 amino acids. Germline V gene lookup returns CDR1 KGHSH and CDR2 LQKENI. Written as DNA, the CDR3 is TGTGCCAGCTCACCGGGTTTGAACACTGAAGCTTTCTTT. Amino acids: CASSPGLNTEAFF.

Many counts were recorded for this clone. The rearrangement joins TRBV6-4 to TRBJ2-5, with 10 bases that match TRBD2. V was pared by 5 bases and J by 4 bases, with 7 bases of the junction left unmatched. The CDR3 sequence is 15 residues long. The germline V gene has CDR1 MRHNA and CDR2 SNTAGT. The CDR3 region has the DNA TGTGCCAGCAGTCCTCTAGCGGGAGAAGCAGAGACCCAGTACTTC. Encoded protein: CASSPLAGEAETQYF.

In this sample, this clone turned up a few times. J is TRBJ1-3 and V is TRBV6-5; D is perhaps TRBD1 (5 bases). The V end was cut by 2 bases, the J end by 6 bases, with 14 bases between. Germline V gives CDR1 MNHEY, CDR2 SVGAGI. This CDR3 spans 15 amino acids. The CDR3 DNA is TGTGCCAGCAGTTACCGGGCCTTAGGGGAAAACACCATATATTTT. This sequence encodes CASSYRALGENTIYF.

The chain couples TRBV20-1 to TRBJ2-7; TRBD2 matches 9 bases. Germline lookup yields CDR1 DFQATT and CDR2 SNEGSKA (reference sequence). The V and J ends lost 6 bases and 6 bases, in that order; junction bases with no gene match: 9. CDR3 length equals 13 residues. Here the CDR3 reads CSALLAGAGEQYF. CDR3 DNA sequence: TGCAGTGCCCTCTTAGCGGGAGCGGGCGAGCAGTACTTC.

This clone has at least ten counts. This chain connects TRBV25-1 to TRBJ2-2; D is uncertain. Germline values: CDR1 MGHDK, CDR2 SYGVNS. Trimming stripped 6 bases from V and 3 bases from J, with 8 bases between. CDR3 length: 13 residues. Here the CDR3 reads CASRDGYTGELFF. CDR3 bases: TGTGCCAGCAGGGACGGGTACACCGGGGAGCTGTTTTTT. The complete variable domain, with remaining parts taken from reference TRBV25-1 and TRBJ2-2, reads EADIYQTPRYLVIGTGKKITLECSQTMGHDKMYWYQQDPGMELHLIHYSYGVNSTEKGDLSSESTVSRIRTEHFPLTLESARPSHTSQYLCASRDGYTGELFFGEGSRLTVL.

V is TRBV20-1 and J is TRBJ2-2; 10 nucleotides match TRBD2. The CDR3 spans 16 residues. CDR1 DFQATT and CDR2 SNEGSKA come from the germline V gene (reference sequence). The ends lost 2 bases at V and 2 bases at J; junction bases unmatched: 5. DNA for the CDR3: TGCAGTGCTAGAAGAACTAGCGGGACCAACACCGGGGAGCTGTTTTTT. Its translation is CSARRTSGTNTGELFF.

This clone was detected only a few times. This may stem from a read error, because a much larger clone lies one nucleotide away. The same CDR3 can be traced to other DNA sequences in this sample. J is TRBJ2-6 and V is TRBV5-4; D is unclear. V lost 4 bases to trimming and J lost 0 bases, with 11 bases between them. CDR1 and CDR2 (germline): SGHNT, YYREEE (reference sequence). This CDR3 is built from 16 residues. The CDR3, as DNA: TGTGCCAGCAGCCCTGGTTCCTTCTCTGGGGCCAACGTCCTGACTTTC. It codes for CASSPGSFSGANVLTF.

This clone has more than one count but fewer than ten. Since a much larger clone is just one base distant, this may be a read error. V and J are TRBV4-1 and TRBJ1-1; no reliable D call. The V gene lost 4 bases and the J gene lost 4 bases, with 13 bases spanning the gap. Germline CDR1 MGHRA, CDR2 YSYEKL. The CDR3 consists of 14 residues. CDR3 loop: CASSPGISGTEAFF. The CDR3 nucleotides are TGCGCCAGCAGCCCCGGGATTTCGGGCACTGAAGCTTTCTTT.

V gene TRBV20-1 combines with J gene TRBJ1-1; D is possibly TRBD1 (6 bases). V lost 3 bases, J lost 3 bases, and 14 bases lay in between. The V gene's germline CDR1 is DFQATT and CDR2 SNEGSKA (reference sequence). The CDR3 is made up of 14 amino acids. CDR3 residues: CSARVYRDDTEAFF. Here the CDR3 DNA reads TGCAGTGCTAGGGTATACAGGGATGACACTGAAGCTTTCTTT.

This clone rates as large. The chain combines TRBV29-1 with TRBJ2-7, with 7 bases lining up with TRBD2. The germline V gene encodes CDR1 SQVTM and CDR2 ANQGSEA. The CDR3 is 14 residues long. V lost 6 bases, J lost 2 bases, and 10 bases stayed unmatched. In nucleotides, the CDR3 is TGCAGCGTGAGGGGAGGGACTACCACCTACGAGCAGTACTTC. Its protein product is CSVRGGTTTYEQYF.

The V and J genes are TRBV12-3 or TRBV12-4 and TRBJ2-7; 9 positions agree with TRBD1. The CDR3 has 15 residues. The J segment lost 5 bases and the V segment lost 4 bases, leaving 9 bases of the junction unmatched. The CDR3 reads CASSSPGQGFHEQYF. CDR3 DNA sequence: TGTGCCAGCAGTTCGCCGGGACAGGGTTTCCACGAGCAGTACTTC.

This clone has only one observation. The chain links TRBV5-1 to TRBJ1-6; the match to TRBD1 covers 12 bases. Germline V CDR1 and CDR2: SGHRS, YFSETQ. This CDR3 is 17 amino acids long. V trimming: 2 bases; J trimming: 5 bases; junction bases outside the gene matches: 5. The CDR3 DNA is TGCGCCAGCAGCTTCGGGACAGGGGGCCGCAATAATTCACCCCTCCACTTT. Translating gives CASSFGTGGRNNSPLHF.

This clone was counted at least ten times. The genes are TRBV24-1 and TRBJ2-6; D may be TRBD2 (5 bases). CDR3 length: 17 amino acids. Trimming removed 7 bases at V and 0 bases at J, with 15 bases between. Germline CDR1 and CDR2: KGHDR and SFDVKD. The CDR3 nucleotides are TGTGCCACCAGCGACGGACGGAGGAGCTCTGGGGCCAACGTCCTGACTTTC. This codes for CATSDGRRSSGANVLTF.

By share, this clone counts as medium-sized (0.01 to 0.1%). V gene TRBV3-1 combines with J gene TRBJ2-2; TRBD2 aligns across 9 bases. This CDR3 comprises 16 residues. Per the germline V gene, CDR1 is LGHDT and CDR2 is YNNKEL (reference sequence). V lost 4 bases, J lost 7 bases, and 10 bases stayed unmatched. CDR3 protein: CASSPALAGVVGELFF. In nucleotides, the CDR3 is TGTGCCAGCAGCCCCGCGTTAGCGGGAGTTGTCGGGGAGCTGTTTTTT.

The rearrangement uses TRBV20-1 and TRBJ1-1; no reliable D call. The ends were cut back, 3 bases at V and 4 bases at J, with 15 bases in the middle. The CDR3 consists of 14 residues. Germline V gene lookup returns CDR1 DFQATT and CDR2 SNEGSKA (reference sequence). The CDR3 sequence: CSASIGEWVTEAFF. CDR3 coding DNA: TGCAGTGCTAGTATCGGGGAATGGGTCACTGAAGCTTTCTTT.

This chain links TRBV5-1 with TRBJ1-4, with TRBD1 as a possible D gene (5 bases). The CDR3 sequence is 14 residues long. V was pared by 0 bases and J by 4 bases, with 7 bases between. The germline V gene has CDR1 SGHRS and CDR2 YFSETQ. CDR3 bases: TGCGCCAGCAGCTTGGACAGGCTTAATGAAAAACTGTTTTTT. It specifies CASSLDRLNEKLFF.

This clone was recorded many times. The genes are TRBV11-1 and TRBJ1-1, with a possible D match to TRBD1 (6 bases). Deletions cut 5 bases from V and 0 bases from J, with 16 bases between. CDR1 and CDR2 (germline): SGHAT, FQDESV (reference sequence). The CDR3 has 16 amino acids. The CDR3 sequence is CASSPRTETMNTEAFF. Written as DNA, the CDR3 is TGTGCCAGCAGCCCAAGGACAGAAACCATGAACACTGAAGCTTTCTTT.

The sample holds many counts of this clone. The chain combines TRBV2 with TRBJ2-2; D may be TRBD1 (6 bases). The CDR3 is 15 amino acids. Trimming cost V 4 bases and J 2 bases, with 11 bases left between them. Germline V CDR1 and CDR2: SNHLY, FYNNEI. CDR3 region: CASSVGQSNTGELFF. The DNA for the CDR3 is TGTGCCAGCAGTGTCGGACAGAGCAACACCGGGGAGCTGTTTTTT.

This clone was recorded at least ten times. The chain carries TRBV27 and TRBJ2-5; either TRBD1 or TRBD2 may fit D (5 bases each). V was clipped by 5 bases and J by 3 bases, with 13 bases between them. Germline values: CDR1 MNHEY, CDR2 SMNVEV (reference sequence). The CDR3 consists of 14 residues. In nucleotides, the CDR3 is TGTGCCAGCAGTCCGTGGGACGGAGAAGAGACCCAGTACTTC. This sequence encodes CASSPWDGEETQYF.

This clone was found a few times. The rearrangement joins TRBV6-7 to TRBJ2-2; unclear D gene. TRBV6-7 belongs to the ORF category, with a function that is uncertain. The CDR3 runs to 13 residues. The ends were cut back, 1 base at V and 4 bases at J, with 4 bases in the middle. Here the CDR3 DNA reads TGTGCCAGCAGTTACTTCTGCACCGGGGAGCTGTTTTTT. It is translated as CASSYFCTGELFF.

This clone was found many times. CDR3 in DNA: TGTGCCAGCAGTGACAGGAGGGGGCAGGGCTACACCTTC. Translating it yields CASSDRRGQGYTF. The J gene is TRBJ1-2, the V gene TRBV25-1, with TRBD1 matching over 7 bases. Per the germline V gene, CDR1 is MGHDK and CDR2 is SYGVNS. Germline trimming cut 3 bases from V and 8 bases from J; bases unmatched to any gene: 6. The CDR3 spans 13 residues.

The chain uses TRBV5-8 and TRBJ2-3; D remains ambiguous. Deletions cut 2 bases from V and 1 base from J, with 8 bases between. The length of the CDR3 is 14 residues. From germline, CDR1 is SGHTS and CDR2 YDEGEE. The CDR3 DNA sequence: TGTGCCAGCAGCTTAAGTGTGGGCACAGATACGCAGTATTTT. It translates to CASSLSVGTDTQYF.

In its sample, this clone was seen many times. The chain couples TRBV12-3 or TRBV12-4 to TRBJ1-1; D gene uncertain. The CDR3 sequence is 13 residues long. V lost 3 bases to trimming and J lost 4 bases, with 9 bases between them. CDR3 in amino acids: CASSLGFGTEAFF. In nucleotides, the CDR3 is TGTGCCAGCAGTTTGGGTTTCGGCACTGAAGCTTTCTTT.